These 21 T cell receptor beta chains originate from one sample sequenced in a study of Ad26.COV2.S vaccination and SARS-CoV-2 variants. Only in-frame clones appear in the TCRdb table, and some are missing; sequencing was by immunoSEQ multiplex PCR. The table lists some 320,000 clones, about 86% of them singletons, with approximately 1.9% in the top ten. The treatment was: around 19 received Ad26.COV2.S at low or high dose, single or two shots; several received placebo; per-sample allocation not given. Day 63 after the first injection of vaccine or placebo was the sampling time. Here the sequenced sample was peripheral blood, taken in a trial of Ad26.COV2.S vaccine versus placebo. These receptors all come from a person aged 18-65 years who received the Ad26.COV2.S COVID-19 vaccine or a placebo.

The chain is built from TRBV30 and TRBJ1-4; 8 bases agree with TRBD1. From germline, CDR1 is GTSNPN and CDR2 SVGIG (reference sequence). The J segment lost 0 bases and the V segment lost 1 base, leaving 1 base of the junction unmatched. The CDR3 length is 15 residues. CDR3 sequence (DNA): TGTGCCTGGAGTGAGGGACAGGCAACTAATGAAAAACTGTTTTTT. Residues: CAWSEGQATNEKLFF.

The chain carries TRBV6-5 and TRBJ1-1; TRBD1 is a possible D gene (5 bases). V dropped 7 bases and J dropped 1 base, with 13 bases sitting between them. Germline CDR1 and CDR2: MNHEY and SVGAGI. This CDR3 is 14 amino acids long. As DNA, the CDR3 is TGTGCCAGCACCGAGCGGGGGGAGAACACTGAAGCTTTCTTT. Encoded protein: CASTERGENTEAFF.

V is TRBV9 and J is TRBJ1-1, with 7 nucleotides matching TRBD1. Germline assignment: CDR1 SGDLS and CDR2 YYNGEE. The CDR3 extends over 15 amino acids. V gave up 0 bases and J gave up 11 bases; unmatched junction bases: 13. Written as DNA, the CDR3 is TGTGCCAGCAGCGTAGACTCTCGGGACAGACACAGTGCTTTCTTT. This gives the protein CASSVDSRDRHSAFF. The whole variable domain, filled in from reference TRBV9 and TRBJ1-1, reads DSGVTQTPKHLITATGQRVTLRCSPRSGDLSVYWYQQSLDQGLQFLIQYYNGEERAKGNILERFSAQQFPDLHSELNLSSLELGDSALYFCASSVDSRDRHSAFFGQGTRLTVV.

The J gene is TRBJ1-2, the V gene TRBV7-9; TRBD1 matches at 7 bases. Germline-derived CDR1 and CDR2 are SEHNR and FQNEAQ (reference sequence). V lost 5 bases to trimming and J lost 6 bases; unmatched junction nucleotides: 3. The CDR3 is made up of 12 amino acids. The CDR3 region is CASSGTVNGYTF. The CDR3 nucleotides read TGTGCCAGCAGCGGGACAGTTAATGGCTACACCTTC.

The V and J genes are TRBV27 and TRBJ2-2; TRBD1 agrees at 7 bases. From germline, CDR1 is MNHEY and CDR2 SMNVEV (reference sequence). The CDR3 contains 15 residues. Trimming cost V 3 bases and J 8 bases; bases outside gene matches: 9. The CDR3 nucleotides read TGTGCCAGCAGTTTTAGGGGACAGAAGGCGGGGGAGCTGTTTTTT. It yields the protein CASSFRGQKAGELFF.

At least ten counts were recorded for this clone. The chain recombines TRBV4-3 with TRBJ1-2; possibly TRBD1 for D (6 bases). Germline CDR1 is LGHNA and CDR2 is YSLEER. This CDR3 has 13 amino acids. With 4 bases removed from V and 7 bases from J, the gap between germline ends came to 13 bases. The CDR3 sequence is CASSPVGGSGYTF. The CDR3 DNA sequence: TGCGCCAGCAGCCCCGTAGGGGGGAGTGGCTACACCTTC.

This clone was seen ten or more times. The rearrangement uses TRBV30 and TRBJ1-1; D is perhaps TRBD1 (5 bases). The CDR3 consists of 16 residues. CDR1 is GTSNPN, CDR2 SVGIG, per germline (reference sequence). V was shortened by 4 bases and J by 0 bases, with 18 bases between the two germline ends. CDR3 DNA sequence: TGTGCCTGGATTCACCCAGGGACGGCGATGAACACTGAAGCTTTCTTT. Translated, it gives CAWIHPGTAMNTEAFF.

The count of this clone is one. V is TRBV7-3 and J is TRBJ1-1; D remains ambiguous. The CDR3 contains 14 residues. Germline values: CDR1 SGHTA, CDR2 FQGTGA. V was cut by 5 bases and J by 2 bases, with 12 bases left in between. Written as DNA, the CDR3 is TGTGCCAGCAGCACGAGCACGACTAACACTGAAGCTTTCTTT. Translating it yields CASSTSTTNTEAFF.

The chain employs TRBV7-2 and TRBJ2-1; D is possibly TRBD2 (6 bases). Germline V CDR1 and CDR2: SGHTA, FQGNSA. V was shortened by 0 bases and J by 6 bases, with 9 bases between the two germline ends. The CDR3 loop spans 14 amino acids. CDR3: CASSLAWRGNEQFF. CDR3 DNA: TGTGCCAGCAGCTTAGCTTGGCGGGGCAATGAGCAGTTCTTC.

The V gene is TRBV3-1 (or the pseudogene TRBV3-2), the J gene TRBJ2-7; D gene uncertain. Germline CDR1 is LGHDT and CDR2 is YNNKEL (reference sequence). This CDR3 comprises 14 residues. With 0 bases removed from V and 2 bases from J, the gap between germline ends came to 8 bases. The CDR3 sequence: CASSQDLGTYEQYF. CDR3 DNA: TGTGCCAGCAGCCAAGATCTTGGGACCTACGAGCAGTACTTC.

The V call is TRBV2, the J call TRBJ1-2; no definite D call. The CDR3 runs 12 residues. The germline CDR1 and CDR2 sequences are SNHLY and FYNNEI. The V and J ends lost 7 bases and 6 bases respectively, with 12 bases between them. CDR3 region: CASIGGFDGYTF. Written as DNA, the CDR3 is TGTGCCAGCATCGGAGGGTTTGATGGCTACACCTTC.

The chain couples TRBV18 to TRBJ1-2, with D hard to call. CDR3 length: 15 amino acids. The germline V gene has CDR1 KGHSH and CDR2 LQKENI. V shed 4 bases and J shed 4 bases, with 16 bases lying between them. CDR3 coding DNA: TGTGCCAGCTCACTGCAGCAGGAGGGTACCTATGGCTACACCTTC. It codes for CASSLQQEGTYGYTF.

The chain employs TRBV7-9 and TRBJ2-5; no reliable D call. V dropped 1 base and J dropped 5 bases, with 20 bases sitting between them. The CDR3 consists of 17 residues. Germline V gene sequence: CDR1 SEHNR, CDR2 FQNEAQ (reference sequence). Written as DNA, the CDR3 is TGTGCCAGCAGCTTAGTTCCGTTCATTTCCCTTGGGGAGACCCAGTACTTC. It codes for CASSLVPFISLGETQYF.

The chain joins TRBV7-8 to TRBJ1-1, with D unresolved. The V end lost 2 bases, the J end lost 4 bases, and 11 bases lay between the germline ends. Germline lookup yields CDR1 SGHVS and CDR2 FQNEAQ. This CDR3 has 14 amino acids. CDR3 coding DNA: TGTGCCAGCAGCTTAACTTTCCAAGGCACTGAAGCTTTCTTT. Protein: CASSLTFQGTEAFF.

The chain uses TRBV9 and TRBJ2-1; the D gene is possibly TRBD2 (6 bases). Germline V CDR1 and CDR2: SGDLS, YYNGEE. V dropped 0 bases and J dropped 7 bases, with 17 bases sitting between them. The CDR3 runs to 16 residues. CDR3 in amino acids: CASSVATSRGTNEQFF. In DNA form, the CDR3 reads TGTGCCAGCAGCGTAGCTACGTCCCGGGGGACGAATGAGCAGTTCTTC.

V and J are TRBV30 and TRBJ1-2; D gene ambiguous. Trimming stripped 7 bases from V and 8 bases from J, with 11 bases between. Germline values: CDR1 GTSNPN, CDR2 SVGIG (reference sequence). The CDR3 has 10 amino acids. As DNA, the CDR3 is TGTGCCTCCTATTATGAGGGCTACACCTTC. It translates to CASYYEGYTF.

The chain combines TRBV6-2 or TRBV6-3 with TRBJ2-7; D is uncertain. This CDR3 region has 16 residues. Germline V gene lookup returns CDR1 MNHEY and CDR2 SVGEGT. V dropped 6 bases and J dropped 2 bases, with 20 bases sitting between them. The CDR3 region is CASSPLIRLPTYEQYF. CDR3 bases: TGTGCCAGCAGCCCCCTTATCAGACTCCCGACCTACGAGCAGTACTTC.

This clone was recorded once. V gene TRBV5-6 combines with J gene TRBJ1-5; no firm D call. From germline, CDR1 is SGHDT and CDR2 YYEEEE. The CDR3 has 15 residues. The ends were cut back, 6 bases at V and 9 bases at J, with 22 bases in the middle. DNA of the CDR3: TGTGCCAGCACCTCTTGGGGATCCCGGGGTACGCCCCAGCATTTT. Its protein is CASTSWGSRGTPQHF.

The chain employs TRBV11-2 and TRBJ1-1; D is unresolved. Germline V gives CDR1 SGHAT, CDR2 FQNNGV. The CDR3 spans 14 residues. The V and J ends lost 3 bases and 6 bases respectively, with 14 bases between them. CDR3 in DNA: TGTGCCAGCAGCTTCGTCGTTTCGGCTTCTGAAGCTTTCTTT. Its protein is CASSFVVSASEAFF.

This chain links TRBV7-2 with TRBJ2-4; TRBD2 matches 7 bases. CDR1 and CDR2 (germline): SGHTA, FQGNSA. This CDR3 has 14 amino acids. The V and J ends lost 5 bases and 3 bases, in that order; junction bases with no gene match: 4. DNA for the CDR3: TGTGCCAGCAGCCGGGAGGTTTTCAAAAACATTCAGTACTTC. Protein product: CASSREVFKNIQYF.

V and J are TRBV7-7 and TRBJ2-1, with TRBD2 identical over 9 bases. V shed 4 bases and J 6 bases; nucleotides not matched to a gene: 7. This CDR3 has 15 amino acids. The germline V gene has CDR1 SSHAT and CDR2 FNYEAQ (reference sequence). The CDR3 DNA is TGTGCCAGCAGCTACGGACTAGCGACTACCAATGAGCAGTTCTTC. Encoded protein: CASSYGLATTNEQFF.